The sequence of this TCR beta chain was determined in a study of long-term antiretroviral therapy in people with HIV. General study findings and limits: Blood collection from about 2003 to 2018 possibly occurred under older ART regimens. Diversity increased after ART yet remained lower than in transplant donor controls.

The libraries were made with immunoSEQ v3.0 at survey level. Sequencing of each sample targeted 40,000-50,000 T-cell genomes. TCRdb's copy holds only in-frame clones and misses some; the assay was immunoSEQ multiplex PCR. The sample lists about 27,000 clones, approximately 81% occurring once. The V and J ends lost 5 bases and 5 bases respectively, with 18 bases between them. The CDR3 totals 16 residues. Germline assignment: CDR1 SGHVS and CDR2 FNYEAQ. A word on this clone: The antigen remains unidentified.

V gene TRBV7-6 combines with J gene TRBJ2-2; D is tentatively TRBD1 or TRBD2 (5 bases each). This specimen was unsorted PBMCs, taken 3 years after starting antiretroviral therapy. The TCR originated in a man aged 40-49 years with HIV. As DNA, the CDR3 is TGTGCCAGCAGCCCGCGACGGGACGGTGGGACCGGGGAGCTGTTTTTT. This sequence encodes CASSPRRDGGTGELFF.